A single sample gave rise to the 30 T cell receptor beta chains below, sequenced in a study of beta chain features in type 1 diabetes. The whole isolated RNA underwent reverse transcription, so sequencing captured expressed TCRB transcripts. This table comes from immunoSEQ multiplex PCR, and its TCRdb copy is limited to in-frame clones, with some not included. The profile shows 900,000 or so clones, 15% to 20% of them singletons. Sequenced input: naive CD4+ T cells from blood. Receptors were obtained from a young woman in good health.

The sample holds a few counts of this clone. The chain uses TRBV10-3 and TRBJ2-2; D is possibly TRBD1 (7 bases). Germline CDR1 ENHRY, CDR2 SYGVKD. The CDR3 spans 14 residues. Trimming removed 4 bases at V and 6 bases at J, with 12 bases between. The CDR3 coding sequence is TGTGCCATCAGTGGCCAGGGGGGAGCCGGGGAGCTGTTTTTT. Protein: CAISGQGGAGELFF.

This clone turned up a few times. The CDR3 loop reads CASSKGERAKSGANVLTF. The CDR3 DNA reads TGTGCCAGCAGCAAAGGGGAACGTGCGAAATCTGGGGCCAACGTCCTGACTTTC. The chain carries TRBV21-1 and TRBJ2-6. TRBV21-1 is marked as a pseudogene. The CDR3 loop spans 18 amino acids.

This clone was observed a handful of times. The chain joins TRBV28 to TRBJ1-5; possible D gene TRBD1, 6 bases. The CDR3 extends over 16 amino acids. Trimming removed 3 bases from V and 2 bases from J, with 14 bases in between. Germline V gene sequence: CDR1 MDHEN, CDR2 SYDVKM. In nucleotides, the CDR3 is TGTGCCAGCAGTTTTTCAGGGGTTTACGGCAATCAGCCCCAGCATTTT. Translated: CASSFSGVYGNQPQHF.

V and J are TRBV7-2 and TRBJ2-4, with D possibly TRBD1 on 5 matching bases. The CDR3 covers 14 residues. The V gene lost 1 base and the J gene lost 6 bases, with 10 bases spanning the gap. The V gene's germline CDR1 is SGHTA and CDR2 FQGNSA. The CDR3 sequence is CASSLVEGVNIQYF. The CDR3 bases are TGTGCCAGCAGCTTAGTGGAAGGGGTAAACATTCAGTACTTC.

This clone was seen more than once but under ten times. The rearrangement links TRBV5-1 to TRBJ2-1; 11 bases align to TRBD2. CDR1 SGHRS and CDR2 YFSETQ come from the germline V gene. Trimming took 3 bases from V and 2 from J; bases not matched to a gene: 1. The CDR3 consists of 15 residues. CDR3 nucleotides: TGCGCCAGCAGCTCGACTAGCGGGGCCTACAATGAGCAGTTCTTC. It yields the protein CASSSTSGAYNEQFF. The full variable domain, completed using reference TRBV5-1 and TRBJ2-1, is KAGVTQTPRYLIKTRGQQVTLSCSPISGHRSVSWYQQTPGQGLQFLFEYFSETQRNKGNFPGRFSGRQFSNSRSEMNVSTLELGDSALYLCASSSTSGAYNEQFFGPGTRLTVL.

There are a few counts of this clone. This chain links TRBV4-2 with TRBJ2-2; 8 positions agree with TRBD2. Germline V gives CDR1 LGHNA, CDR2 YNFKEQ. This CDR3 region has 16 residues. J was trimmed by 0 bases and V by 4 bases; bases with no gene match: 4. CDR3 bases: TGTGCCAGCAGCCCGCGGGGACTAGCGAACACCGGGGAGCTGTTTTTT. It encodes CASSPRGLANTGELFF.

The genes are TRBV15 and TRBJ1-3; the D gene is possibly TRBD1 (5 bases). Germline assignment: CDR1 LNHNV and CDR2 YYDKDF (reference sequence). The CDR3 sequence is 15 residues long. V was trimmed by 3 bases and J by 0 bases, leaving 9 bases between them. The CDR3 sequence is CATSRQGSSGNTIYF. The CDR3 DNA is TGTGCCACCAGCAGGCAGGGTAGCTCTGGAAACACCATATATTTT. The full variable domain, completed using reference TRBV15 and TRBJ1-3, is DAMVIQNPRYQVTQFGKPVTLSCSQTLNHNVMYWYQQKSSQAPKLLFHYYDKDFNNEADTPDNFQSRRPNTSFCFLDIRSPGLGDTAMYLCATSRQGSSGNTIYFGEGSWLTVV.

This clone has only a few counts. Here the CDR3 DNA reads TGTGCCAGCAGCGTAGGAACAGGGTACCAAGAGACCCAGTACTTC. Its protein is CASSVGTGYQETQYF. The chain has TRBV9 and TRBJ2-5; TRBD1 is a possible D gene (6 bases). Trimming removed 0 bases at V and 0 bases at J, with 9 bases between. The germline V gene encodes CDR1 SGDLS and CDR2 YYNGEE. The length of the CDR3 is 15 residues.

This clone was recorded a few times. The chain uses TRBV27 and TRBJ1-1; D gene ambiguous. The germline V gene encodes CDR1 MNHEY and CDR2 SMNVEV (reference sequence). The CDR3 loop spans 14 amino acids. Deletions cut 1 base from V and 1 base from J, with 7 bases between. CDR3 coding DNA: TGTGCCAGCAGTTTATGGGTGGGGAACACTGAAGCTTTCTTT. Residues: CASSLWVGNTEAFF.

The chain is built from TRBV6-6 and TRBJ1-3; a weak D match, TRBD1 (6 bases). Trimming took off 6 bases at V and 1 base at J, with 7 bases between the two ends. Germline assignment: CDR1 MNHNY and CDR2 SVGAGI (reference sequence). The CDR3 consists of 13 residues. The CDR3 is CASRTGSGNTIYF. The CDR3 bases are TGTGCCAGCAGAACAGGGTCTGGAAACACCATATATTTT.

The chain joins TRBV28 to TRBJ2-2, with 10 bases identical to TRBD2. V shed 3 bases and J 2 bases; nucleotides not matched to a gene: 3. This CDR3 is built from 16 residues. Germline values: CDR1 MDHEN, CDR2 SYDVKM. For the CDR3, the DNA is TGTGCCAGCAGTTTCCTAGCGGGAGTCAACACCGGGGAGCTGTTTTTT. Translated: CASSFLAGVNTGELFF.

This clone was recorded a few times. The chain uses TRBV10-3 and TRBJ2-7, with D unresolved. Between the trimmed V and J ends, which lost 0 bases and 3 bases, there was a span of 6 bases. Per germline, CDR1 ENHRY and CDR2 SYGVKD. The CDR3 totals 13 residues. The CDR3 is CAISESENYEQYF. CDR3 bases: TGTGCCATCAGTGAGTCGGAGAACTACGAGCAGTACTTC.

The genes are TRBV5-4 and TRBJ2-7; 8 positions agree with TRBD2. V shed 4 bases and J 4 bases; nucleotides not matched to a gene: 10. The germline CDR1 and CDR2 sequences are SGHNT and YYREEE (reference sequence). This CDR3 is 15 amino acids long. The CDR3 coding sequence is TGTGCCAGCAGCCTCGGGGGGGGCGCCCCGTACGAGCAGTACTTC. It yields the protein CASSLGGGAPYEQYF.

This clone appeared a few times. V gene TRBV5-4 combines with J gene TRBJ1-1; D possibly corresponds to TRBD1 (6 bases). V was shortened by 4 bases and J by 3 bases, with 7 bases between the two germline ends. Germline V CDR1 and CDR2: SGHNT, YYREEE (reference sequence). This CDR3 is built from 12 residues. The CDR3 coding sequence is TGTGCCAGCAGCCGACAGGACACTGAAGCTTTCTTT. Its translation: CASSRQDTEAFF.

This clone was picked up a small number of times. The chain carries TRBV6-1 and TRBJ2-7; perhaps TRBD2 as D (6 bases). V dropped 7 bases and J dropped 9 bases, with 19 bases sitting between them. This CDR3 spans 13 amino acids. Germline CDR1 and CDR2: MNHNS and SASEGT. The CDR3 nucleotides read TGTGCCAGCACGAGAGGGCAGGGAGGTGGGCAGTACTTC. Its protein is CASTRGQGGGQYF.

This chain joins TRBV25-1 and TRBJ2-5; 7 bases are shared with TRBD2. The J call may be in error: the DNA end matches TRBJ2-7 better. This CDR3 contains 14 residues. Germline loops: CDR1 MGHDK, CDR2 SYGVNS. The CDR3: CASIRLAWYYEQYF. The CDR3 nucleotides are TGTGCCAGCATAAGACTAGCTTGGTACTACGAGCAGTACTTC.

The chain joins TRBV27 to TRBJ2-7, with D possibly matching TRBD1 (5 bases). The germline V and J ends were trimmed by 7 bases and 1 base, with 11 bases remaining between them. Germline CDR1 reads MNHEY; CDR2 reads SMNVEV (reference sequence). The CDR3 contains 13 residues. As DNA, the CDR3 is TGTGCCAGCAAACGGACAAATTCCTACGAGCAGTACTTC. It is translated as CASKRTNSYEQYF.

The genes are TRBV19 and TRBJ1-5, with D unresolved. Germline V gives CDR1 LNHDA, CDR2 SQIVND (reference sequence). V lost 4 bases to trimming and J lost 4 bases, with 17 bases between them. This CDR3 region has 16 residues. The CDR3 region is CASSTSLSYDNQPQHF. Written as DNA, the CDR3 is TGTGCCAGTAGTACCTCCTTGTCTTACGATAATCAGCCCCAGCATTTT.

This clone was detected only a few times. The chain joins TRBV7-9 to TRBJ2-2, with D possibly matching TRBD1 (6 bases). The CDR3 runs to 16 residues. Between the trimmed V and J ends, which lost 5 bases and 2 bases, there was a span of 15 bases. Germline loops: CDR1 SEHNR, CDR2 FQNEAQ (reference sequence). CDR3 sequence: CASSTKGRGNTGELFF. CDR3 DNA sequence: TGTGCCAGCAGCACCAAAGGCAGGGGAAACACCGGGGAGCTGTTTTTT.

This clone turned up a few times. The chain couples TRBV4-2 to TRBJ2-3, with 9 bases lining up with TRBD1. The junction had 10 bases not matched to a gene; V was cut back by 4 bases and J by 5 bases. Germline CDR1 LGHNA, CDR2 YNFKEQ. There are 16 residues in the CDR3. The CDR3 spells CASSLDRGIRGDTQYF. CDR3 DNA: TGTGCCAGCAGCCTAGACAGGGGGATTAGGGGAGATACGCAGTATTTT.

The rearrangement links TRBV13 to TRBJ2-5; D is possibly TRBD2 (6 bases). CDR1 is PRHDT and CDR2 is FYEKMQ in the germline V gene (reference sequence). Trimming took 5 bases from V and 5 from J, leaving 6 bases between them. The CDR3 extends over 11 amino acids. CDR3 in amino acids: CASSRGETQYF. In DNA form, the CDR3 reads TGTGCCAGCAGCCGGGGGGAGACCCAGTACTTC.

This clone was counted between two and nine times. The chain combines TRBV11-2 with TRBJ1-4; 7 bases agree with TRBD1. Germline CDR1 SGHAT, CDR2 FQNNGV. The V gene end was trimmed by 3 bases and the J gene end by 8 bases; junction bases not matched to a gene: 18. The CDR3 length is 18 residues. CDR3 residues: CASSLPRQGLISQEKLFF. The CDR3, as DNA: TGTGCCAGCAGCTTGCCCAGACAGGGTTTAATCTCTCAGGAAAAACTGTTTTTT.

This chain joins TRBV18 and TRBJ1-1; 8 bases fit TRBD1. The germline V gene encodes CDR1 KGHSH and CDR2 LQKENI. The CDR3 consists of 17 residues. J lost 5 bases, V lost 3 bases, and 14 bases had no gene match. In nucleotides, the CDR3 is TGTGCCAGCTCACCTCTAGTCGTCAGGGGGCTTCGGACTGAAGCTTTCTTT. Amino acids: CASSPLVVRGLRTEAFF.

The V call is TRBV7-9, the J call TRBJ2-3; maybe TRBD2 (6 bases). The CDR3 covers 15 residues. The germline V gene encodes CDR1 SEHNR and CDR2 FQNEAQ (reference sequence). V lost 5 bases, J lost 3 bases, and 15 bases lay in between. The CDR3: CASSPRRDSTDTQYF. CDR3 sequence (DNA): TGTGCCAGCAGCCCGAGGCGGGACTCGACAGATACGCAGTATTTT.

V usage is TRBV11-2 and J usage is TRBJ2-7; 15 positions agree with TRBD2. This CDR3 region has 16 residues. Germline V CDR1 and CDR2: SGHAT, FQNNGV. The V and J ends lost 5 bases and 6 bases, in that order; junction bases with no gene match: 8. The CDR3 sequence is CASSPGLAGGPGEQYF. Here the CDR3 DNA reads TGTGCCAGCAGCCCTGGACTAGCGGGAGGGCCGGGCGAGCAGTACTTC. Full variable domain (remainder filled in from reference TRBV11-2 and TRBJ2-7): EAGVAQSPRYKIIEKRQSVAFWCNPISGHATLYWYQQILGQGPKLLIQFQNNGVVDDSQLPKDRFSAERLKGVDSTLKIQPAKLEDSAVYLCASSPGLAGGPGEQYFGPGTRLTVT.

This clone was detected only a few times. The rearrangement uses TRBV4-2 and TRBJ2-7; no reliable D call. The CDR3 spans 15 residues. Germline V gene sequence: CDR1 LGHNA, CDR2 YNFKEQ. Trimming cost V 0 bases and J 5 bases, with 14 bases left between them. The CDR3 protein is CASSQEAAALNEQYF. In DNA, the CDR3 is TGTGCCAGCAGCCAAGAGGCGGCGGCCCTGAACGAGCAGTACTTC.

This clone was counted between two and nine times. The chain joins TRBV5-6 to TRBJ2-1, with TRBD2 matching over 7 bases. The CDR3 has 14 residues. V shed 0 bases and J 7 bases; nucleotides not matched to a gene: 4. Germline V gene sequence: CDR1 SGHDT, CDR2 YYEEEE. CDR3 amino acids: CASSLERGDNEQFF. CDR3 in DNA: TGTGCCAGCAGCTTGGAGCGGGGTGATAATGAGCAGTTCTTC.

The chain has TRBV14 and TRBJ2-2; TRBD2 matches 8 bases. Germline trimming cut 1 base from V and 1 base from J; bases unmatched to any gene: 5. Germline CDR1 reads SGHDN; CDR2 reads FVKESK. This CDR3 has 17 amino acids. For the CDR3, the DNA is TGTGCCAGCAGCCAAGTTAGCGGGAAGGGGAACACCGGGGAGCTGTTTTTT. Translating it yields CASSQVSGKGNTGELFF.

V is TRBV2 and J is TRBJ1-2, with D uncertain. The CDR3 spans 12 residues. CDR1 and CDR2 from the germline V gene are SNHLY and FYNNEI. V gave up 5 bases and J gave up 5 bases, with 9 bases separating them. The CDR3: CASSPVMYGYTF. Written as DNA, the CDR3 is TGTGCCAGCAGTCCAGTTATGTATGGCTACACCTTC.

This chain connects TRBV7-2 to TRBJ2-5, with 7 bases aligning to TRBD1. V shed 3 bases and J 1 base; nucleotides not matched to a gene: 8. The CDR3 is 16 residues long. Germline CDR1 SGHTA, CDR2 FQGNSA. The chain's CDR3 is CASSFHPGQSQETQYF. The CDR3 DNA reads as TGTGCCAGCAGCTTTCATCCGGGACAGTCCCAAGAGACCCAGTACTTC.